One T cell receptor beta chain is described in this entry. Its antigen is not known. The sample comes from a study of regulatory T cells in long-lasting Graves disease. V lost 4 bases and J lost 5; bases outside the gene matches: 6. There are 14 residues in the CDR3. Arm-PCR of CDR3 regions and iRepertoire HTBI primers were used to build TCR beta libraries. Using its own MiXCR run on the multiplex PCR reads, TCRdb lists one record per CDR3 protein. The sample consists of 440,000 or so distinct CDR3 sequences, about 15% of them appearing once. Study-wide results and limits: The study found TRBV28, TRBJ1-2 and TRBJ2-5 favored in persistent disease.

The time point here: newly diagnosed GD, antithyroid drugs for less than 3 months. Extracted PBMC RNA gave rise to the TCR library. The same specimen was also included in a second study, on T cells in Graves' hyperthyroidism and ophthalmopathy.

The sequence derives from a woman in her thirties with Graves disease. V gene TRBV12-3 or TRBV12-4 combines with J gene TRBJ1-1; 8 positions match TRBD1. The sample in question was peripheral blood mononuclear cells (PBMCs), obtained at new diagnosis, from a patient treated with antithyroid drugs. The CDR3 region has the DNA TGTGCCAGCAGTTGGACAGGGTTGCTAACTGAAGCTTTCTTT. This encodes CASSWTGLLTEAFF.